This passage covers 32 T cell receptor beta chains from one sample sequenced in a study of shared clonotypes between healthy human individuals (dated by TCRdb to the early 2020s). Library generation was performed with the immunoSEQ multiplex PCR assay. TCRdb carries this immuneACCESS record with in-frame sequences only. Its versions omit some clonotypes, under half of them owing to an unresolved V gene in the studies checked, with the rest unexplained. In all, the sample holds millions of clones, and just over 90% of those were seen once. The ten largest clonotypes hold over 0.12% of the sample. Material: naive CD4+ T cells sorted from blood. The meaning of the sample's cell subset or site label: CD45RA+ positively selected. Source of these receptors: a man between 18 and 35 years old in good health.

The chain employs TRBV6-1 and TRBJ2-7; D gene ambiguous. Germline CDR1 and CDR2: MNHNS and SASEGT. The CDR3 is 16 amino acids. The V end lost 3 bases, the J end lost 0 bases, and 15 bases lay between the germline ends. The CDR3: CASSDDYLASSYEQYF. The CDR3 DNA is TGTGCCAGCAGTGATGATTATCTGGCGAGCTCCTACGAGCAGTACTTC.

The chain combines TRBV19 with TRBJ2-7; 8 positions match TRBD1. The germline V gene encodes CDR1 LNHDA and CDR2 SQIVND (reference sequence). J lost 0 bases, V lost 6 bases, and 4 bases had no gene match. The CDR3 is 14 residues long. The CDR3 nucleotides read TGTGCCAGTAGGCGGGACAGGAGCTCCTACGAGCAGTACTTC. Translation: CASRRDRSSYEQYF.

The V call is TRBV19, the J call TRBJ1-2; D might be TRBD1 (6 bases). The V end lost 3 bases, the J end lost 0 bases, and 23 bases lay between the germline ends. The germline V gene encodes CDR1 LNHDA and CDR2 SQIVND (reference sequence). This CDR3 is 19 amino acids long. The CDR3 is CASSILTFPGHQANYGYTF. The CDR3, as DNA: TGTGCCAGTAGTATCCTGACATTTCCGGGACACCAGGCTAACTATGGCTACACCTTC.

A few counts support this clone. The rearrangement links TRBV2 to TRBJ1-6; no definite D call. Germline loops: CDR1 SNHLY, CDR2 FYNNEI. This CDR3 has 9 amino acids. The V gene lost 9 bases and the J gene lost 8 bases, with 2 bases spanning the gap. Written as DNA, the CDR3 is TGTGCCAGTTATTCACCCCTCCACTTT. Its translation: CASYSPLHF.

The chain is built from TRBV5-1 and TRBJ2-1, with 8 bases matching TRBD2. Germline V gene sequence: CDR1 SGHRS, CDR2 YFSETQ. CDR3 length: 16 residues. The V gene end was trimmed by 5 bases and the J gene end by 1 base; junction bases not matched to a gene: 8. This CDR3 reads CASRVVSGSSYNEQFF. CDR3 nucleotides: TGCGCCAGCAGAGTGGTCAGCGGGAGTTCCTACAATGAGCAGTTCTTC.

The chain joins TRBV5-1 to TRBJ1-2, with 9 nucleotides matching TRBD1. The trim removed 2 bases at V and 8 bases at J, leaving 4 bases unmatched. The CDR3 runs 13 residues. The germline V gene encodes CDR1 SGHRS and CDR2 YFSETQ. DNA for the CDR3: TGCGCCAGCAGCTTAGGGACAGGGCTGGGCTACACCTTC. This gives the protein CASSLGTGLGYTF.

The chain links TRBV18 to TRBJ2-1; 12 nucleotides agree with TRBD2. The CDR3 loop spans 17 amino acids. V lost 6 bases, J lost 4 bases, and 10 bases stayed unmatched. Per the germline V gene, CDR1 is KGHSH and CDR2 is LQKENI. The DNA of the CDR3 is TGTGCCAGCTCTCCAGGACTAGCGGGACGAAGTTACAATGAGCAGTTCTTC. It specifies CASSPGLAGRSYNEQFF.

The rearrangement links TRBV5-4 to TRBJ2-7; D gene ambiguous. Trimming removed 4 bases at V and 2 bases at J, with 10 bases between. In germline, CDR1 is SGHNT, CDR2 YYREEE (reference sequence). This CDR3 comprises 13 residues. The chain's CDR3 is CASSLWDAYEQYF. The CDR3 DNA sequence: TGTGCCAGCAGCCTATGGGATGCCTACGAGCAGTACTTC.

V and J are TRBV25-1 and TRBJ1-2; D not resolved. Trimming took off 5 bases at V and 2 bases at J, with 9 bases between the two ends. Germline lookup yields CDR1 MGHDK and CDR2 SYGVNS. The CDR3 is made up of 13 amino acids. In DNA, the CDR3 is TGTGCCAGCAGTAGGCCCGGGAACTATGGCTACACCTTC. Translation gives CASSRPGNYGYTF.

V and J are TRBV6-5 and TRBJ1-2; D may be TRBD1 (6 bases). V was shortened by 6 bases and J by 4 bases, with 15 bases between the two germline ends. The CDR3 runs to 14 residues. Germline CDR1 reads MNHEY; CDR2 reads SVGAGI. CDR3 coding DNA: TGTGCCAGCAGAGCAGGGGCCTCCAGCTATGGCTACACCTTC. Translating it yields CASRAGASSYGYTF.

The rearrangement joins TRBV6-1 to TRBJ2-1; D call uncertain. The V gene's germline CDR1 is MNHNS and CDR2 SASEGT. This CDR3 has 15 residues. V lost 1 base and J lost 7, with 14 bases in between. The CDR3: CASSEGSLGENEQFF. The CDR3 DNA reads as TGTGCCAGCAGTGAAGGGTCCCTCGGAGAGAATGAGCAGTTCTTC.

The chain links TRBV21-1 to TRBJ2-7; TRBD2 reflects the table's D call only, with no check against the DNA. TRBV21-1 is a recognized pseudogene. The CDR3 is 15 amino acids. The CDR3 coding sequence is TGTGCCAGCAGCGCCCGGGGTCCGGGGAGGAACGAGCAGTACTTC. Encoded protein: CASSARGPGRNEQYF.

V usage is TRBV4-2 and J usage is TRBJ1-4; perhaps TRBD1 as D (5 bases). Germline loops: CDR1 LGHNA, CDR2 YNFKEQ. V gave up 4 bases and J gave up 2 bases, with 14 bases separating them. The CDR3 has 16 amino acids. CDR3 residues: CASSPEAGRTNEKLFF. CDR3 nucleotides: TGTGCCAGCAGCCCGGAGGCGGGGCGGACTAATGAAAAACTGTTTTTT.

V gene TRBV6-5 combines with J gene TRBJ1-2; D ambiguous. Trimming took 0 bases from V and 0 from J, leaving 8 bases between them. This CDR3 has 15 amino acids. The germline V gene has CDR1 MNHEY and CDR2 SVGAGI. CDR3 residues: CASSYSGSSNYGYTF. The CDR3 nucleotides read TGTGCCAGCAGTTACTCGGGCAGCTCTAACTATGGCTACACCTTC.

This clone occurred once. In DNA, the CDR3 is TGTGCCTGGAAAGAGTTAACGAGGGGAGAAGCTTTCTTT. It is translated as CAWKELTRGEAFF. The gene calls are TRBV30 and TRBJ1-1; D is perhaps TRBD1 (5 bases). The CDR3 is made up of 13 amino acids. Between the trimmed V and J ends, which lost 4 bases and 8 bases, there was a span of 17 bases. CDR1 is GTSNPN, CDR2 SVGIG, per germline (reference sequence).

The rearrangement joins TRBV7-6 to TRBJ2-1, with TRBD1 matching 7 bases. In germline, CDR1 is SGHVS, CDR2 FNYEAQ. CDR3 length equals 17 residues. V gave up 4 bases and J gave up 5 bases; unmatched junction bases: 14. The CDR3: CASSSRWGTVVNNEQFF. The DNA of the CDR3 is TGTGCCAGCAGCTCAAGATGGGGGACAGTGGTAAACAATGAGCAGTTCTTC.

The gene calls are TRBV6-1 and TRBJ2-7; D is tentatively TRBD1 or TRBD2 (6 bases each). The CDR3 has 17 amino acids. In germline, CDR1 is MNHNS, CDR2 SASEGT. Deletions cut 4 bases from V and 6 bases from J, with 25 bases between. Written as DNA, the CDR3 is TGTGCCAGCAGTGGGGGGGCGAGAGGGGCTGAAATACGCGAGCAGTACTTC. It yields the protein CASSGGARGAEIREQYF.

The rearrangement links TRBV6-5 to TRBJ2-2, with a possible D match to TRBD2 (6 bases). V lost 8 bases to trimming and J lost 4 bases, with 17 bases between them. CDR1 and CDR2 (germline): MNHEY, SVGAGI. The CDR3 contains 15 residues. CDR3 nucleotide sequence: TGTGCCAGCGGTCCGGGACTCCCGGGCACCGGGGAGCTGTTTTTT. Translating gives CASGPGLPGTGELFF.

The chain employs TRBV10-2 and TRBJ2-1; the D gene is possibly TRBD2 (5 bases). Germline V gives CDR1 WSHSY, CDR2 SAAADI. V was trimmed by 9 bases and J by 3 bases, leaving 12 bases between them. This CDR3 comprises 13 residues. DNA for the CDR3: TGCGCCAGTACGGGGAGCCTCTACAATGAGCAGTTCTTC. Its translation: CASTGSLYNEQFF.

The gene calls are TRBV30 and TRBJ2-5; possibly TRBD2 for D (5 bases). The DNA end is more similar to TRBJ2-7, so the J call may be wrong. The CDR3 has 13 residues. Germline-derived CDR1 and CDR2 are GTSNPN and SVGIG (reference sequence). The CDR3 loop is CAWSDGKTYEQYF. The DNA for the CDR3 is TGTGCCTGGAGTGACGGGAAAACCTACGAGCAGTACTTC.

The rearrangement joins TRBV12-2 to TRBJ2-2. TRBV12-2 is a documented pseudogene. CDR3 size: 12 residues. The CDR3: CASRLIAGELFF. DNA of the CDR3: TGTGCAAGTCGCTTAATTGCCGGGGAGCTGTTTTTT.

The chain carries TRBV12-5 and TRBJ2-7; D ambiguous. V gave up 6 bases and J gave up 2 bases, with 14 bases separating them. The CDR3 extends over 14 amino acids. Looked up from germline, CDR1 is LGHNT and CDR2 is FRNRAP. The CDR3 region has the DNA TGTGCTAGTGGAGGGCCCGTGGCCCCCTACGAGCAGTACTTC. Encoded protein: CASGGPVAPYEQYF.

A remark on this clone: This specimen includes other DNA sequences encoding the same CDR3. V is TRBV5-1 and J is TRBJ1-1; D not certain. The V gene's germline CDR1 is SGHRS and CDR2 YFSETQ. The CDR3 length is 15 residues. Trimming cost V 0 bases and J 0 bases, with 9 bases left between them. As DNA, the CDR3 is TGCGCCAGCAGCTTGGGGGCAGGACTGAACACTGAAGCTTTCTTT. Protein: CASSLGAGLNTEAFF. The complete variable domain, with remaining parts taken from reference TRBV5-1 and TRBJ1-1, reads KAGVTQTPRYLIKTRGQQVTLSCSPISGHRSVSWYQQTPGQGLQFLFEYFSETQRNKGNFPGRFSGRQFSNSRSEMNVSTLELGDSALYLCASSLGAGLNTEAFFGQGTRLTVV.

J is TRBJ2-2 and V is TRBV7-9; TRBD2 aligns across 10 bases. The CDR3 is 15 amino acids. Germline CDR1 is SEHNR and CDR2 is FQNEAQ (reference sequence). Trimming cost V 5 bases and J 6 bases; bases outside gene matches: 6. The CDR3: CASSPPGLAPGELFF. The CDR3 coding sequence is TGTGCCAGCAGCCCCCCGGGACTAGCGCCCGGGGAGCTGTTTTTT.

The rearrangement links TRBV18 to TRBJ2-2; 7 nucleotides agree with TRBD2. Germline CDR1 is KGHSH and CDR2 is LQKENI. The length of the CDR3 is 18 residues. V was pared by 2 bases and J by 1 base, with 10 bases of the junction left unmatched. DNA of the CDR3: TGTGCCAGCTCACCAAGGCTTCAGCGGGGCTTGAACACCGGGGAGCTGTTTTTT. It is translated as CASSPRLQRGLNTGELFF.

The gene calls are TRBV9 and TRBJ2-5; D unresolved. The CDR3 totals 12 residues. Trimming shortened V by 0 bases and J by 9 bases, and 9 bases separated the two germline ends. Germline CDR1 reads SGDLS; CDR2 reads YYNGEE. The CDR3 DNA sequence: TGTGCCAGCAGCGTAGAAACCGGGCCCCAGTACTTC. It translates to CASSVETGPQYF.

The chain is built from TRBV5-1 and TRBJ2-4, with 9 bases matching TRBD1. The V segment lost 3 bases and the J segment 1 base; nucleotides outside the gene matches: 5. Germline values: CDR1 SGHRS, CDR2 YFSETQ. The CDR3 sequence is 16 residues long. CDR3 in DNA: TGCGCCAGCAGCTGGGGACAGGGAGGGGCCAAAAACATTCAGTACTTC. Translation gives CASSWGQGGAKNIQYF.

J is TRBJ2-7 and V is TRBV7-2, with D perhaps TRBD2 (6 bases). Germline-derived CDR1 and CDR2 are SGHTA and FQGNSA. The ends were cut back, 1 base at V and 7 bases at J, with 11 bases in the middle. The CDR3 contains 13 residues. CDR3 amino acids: CASSLEGGQEQYF. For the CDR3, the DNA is TGTGCCAGCAGCTTAGAGGGAGGTCAAGAGCAGTACTTC.

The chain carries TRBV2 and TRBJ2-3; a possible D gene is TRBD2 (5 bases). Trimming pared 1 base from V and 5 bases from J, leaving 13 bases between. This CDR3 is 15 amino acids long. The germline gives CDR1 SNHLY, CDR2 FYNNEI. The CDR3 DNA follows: TGTGCCAGCAGTGAAGTCCTTCCCCGGGGAGATACGCAGTATTTT. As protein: CASSEVLPRGDTQYF. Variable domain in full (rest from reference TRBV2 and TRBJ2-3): EPEVTQTPSHQVTQMGQEVILRCVPISNHLYFYWYRQILGQKVEFLVSFYNNEISEKSEIFDDQFSVERPDGSNFTLKIRSTKLEDSAMYFCASSEVLPRGDTQYFGPGTRLTVL.

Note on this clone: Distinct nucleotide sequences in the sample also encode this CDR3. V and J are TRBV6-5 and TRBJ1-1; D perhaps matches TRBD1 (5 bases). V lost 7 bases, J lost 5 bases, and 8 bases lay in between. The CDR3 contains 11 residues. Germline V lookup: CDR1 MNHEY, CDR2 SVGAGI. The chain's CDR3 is CASMGGTEAFF. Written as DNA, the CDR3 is TGTGCCAGCATGGGGGGGACTGAAGCTTTCTTT.

In DNA, the CDR3 is TGTGCCAGCAGGAGCGCCCCTGGTCACCTCCACTTT. This sequence encodes CASRSAPGHLHF. The chain has TRBV28 and TRBJ1-6, with D unclear. Trimming cost V 6 bases and J 15 bases, with 15 bases left between them. Germline lookup yields CDR1 MDHEN and CDR2 SYDVKM. This CDR3 spans 12 amino acids.

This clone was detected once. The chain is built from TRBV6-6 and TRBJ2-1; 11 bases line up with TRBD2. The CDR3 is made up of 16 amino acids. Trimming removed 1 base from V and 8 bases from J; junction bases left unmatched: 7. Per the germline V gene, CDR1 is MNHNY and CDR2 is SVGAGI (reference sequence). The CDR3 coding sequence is TGTGCCAGCAGTTACTATAGCGGGAGGGCCCTGGATGAGCAGTTCTTC. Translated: CASSYYSGRALDEQFF.